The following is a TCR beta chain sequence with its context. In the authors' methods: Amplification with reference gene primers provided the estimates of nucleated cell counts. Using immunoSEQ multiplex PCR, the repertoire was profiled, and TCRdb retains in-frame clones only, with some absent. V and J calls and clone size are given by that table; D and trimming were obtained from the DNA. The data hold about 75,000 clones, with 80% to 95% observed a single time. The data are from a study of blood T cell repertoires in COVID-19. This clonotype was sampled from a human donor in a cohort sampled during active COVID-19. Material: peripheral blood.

The CDR3 spells CASSFVQTNTGELFF. CDR3 nucleotide sequence: TGCGCCAGCAGCTTCGTCCAGACGAACACCGGGGAGCTGTTTTTT. This chain connects TRBV5-1 to TRBJ2-2; the D is unclear. V was clipped by 2 bases and J by 0 bases, with 8 bases between them. CDR1 and CDR2 from the germline V gene are SGHRS and YFSETQ. The CDR3 contains 15 residues. Based on the CDR3 plus reference TRBV5-1 and TRBJ2-2, the full variable domain is KAGVTQTPRYLIKTRGQQVTLSCSPISGHRSVSWYQQTPGQGLQFLFEYFSETQRNKGNFPGRFSGRQFSNSRSEMNVSTLELGDSALYLCASSFVQTNTGELFFGEGSRLTVL.